This T cell receptor (beta chain) appears in the sequencing data of a study of blood T cells in healthy people across ages. Turning to this clonotype: The target antigen is unknown.

Whole-study results and caveats: Considered underestimates were the diversity estimates obtained from one million T cells.

Germline V gene lookup returns CDR1 MGHRA and CDR2 YSYEKL. The CDR3 spans 16 residues. Donors ranged from roughly 6 to 90 years old and were healthy Caucasians in Russia. Peripheral blood, roughly 9.3 milliliters per donor, was collected. Then a second PCR, running roughly 7 to 11 cycles, was carried out with a sample-barcoded 5' primer and a J-beta primer mix. Using its own MiXCR run on the 5' RACE reads, TCRdb lists one record per CDR3 protein. Of over 600,000 distinct CDR3 sequences in the sample, roughly 20% are singletons; the top ten hold roughly 3.9%. The sequence was collected from a man between 65 and 85 years old in good health. This rearrangement joins TRBV4-1 to TRBJ2-5; D is possibly TRBD2 (6 bases). TRBJ2-1 matches the DNA end more closely, so the J call is doubtful. Sequencing was performed on blood. CDR3 coding DNA: TGCGCCAGCAGCCAAGTTCCGGGACTCCATCTCAATGAGCAGTTCTTC. It yields the protein CASSQVPGLHLNEQFF.